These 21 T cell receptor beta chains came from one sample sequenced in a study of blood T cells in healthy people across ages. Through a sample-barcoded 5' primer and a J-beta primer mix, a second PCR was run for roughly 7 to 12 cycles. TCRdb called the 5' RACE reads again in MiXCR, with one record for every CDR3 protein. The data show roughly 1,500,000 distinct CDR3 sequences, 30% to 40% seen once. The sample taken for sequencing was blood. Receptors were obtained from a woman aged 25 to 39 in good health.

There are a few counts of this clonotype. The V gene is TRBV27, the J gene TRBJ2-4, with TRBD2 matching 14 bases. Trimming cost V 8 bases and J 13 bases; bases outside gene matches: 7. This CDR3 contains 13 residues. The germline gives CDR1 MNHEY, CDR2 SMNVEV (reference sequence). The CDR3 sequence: CASATSGRGEQYF. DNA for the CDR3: TGTGCCAGCGCGACTAGCGGGAGGGGGGAGCAGTACTTC.

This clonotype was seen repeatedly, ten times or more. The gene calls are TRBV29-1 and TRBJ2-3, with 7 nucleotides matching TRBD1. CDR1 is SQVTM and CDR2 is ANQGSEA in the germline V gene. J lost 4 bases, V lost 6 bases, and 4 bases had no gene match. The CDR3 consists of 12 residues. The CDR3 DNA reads TGCAGCGTGGGAACAGGGGCAGATACGCAGTATTTT. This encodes CSVGTGADTQYF.

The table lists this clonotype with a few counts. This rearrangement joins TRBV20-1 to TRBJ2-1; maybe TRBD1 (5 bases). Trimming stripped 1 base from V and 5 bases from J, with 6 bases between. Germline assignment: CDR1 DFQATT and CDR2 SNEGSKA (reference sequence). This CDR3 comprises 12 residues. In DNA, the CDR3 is TGCAGTGCTAGAGTGACAGACAATGAGCAGTTCTTC. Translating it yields CSARVTDNEQFF.

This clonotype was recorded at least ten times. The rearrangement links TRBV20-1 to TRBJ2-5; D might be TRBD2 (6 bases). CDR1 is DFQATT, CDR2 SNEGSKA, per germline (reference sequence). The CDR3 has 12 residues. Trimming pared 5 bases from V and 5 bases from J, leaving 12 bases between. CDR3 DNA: TGCAGTGCTCCGGGACTCAAGGAGACCCAGTACTTC. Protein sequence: CSAPGLKETQYF.

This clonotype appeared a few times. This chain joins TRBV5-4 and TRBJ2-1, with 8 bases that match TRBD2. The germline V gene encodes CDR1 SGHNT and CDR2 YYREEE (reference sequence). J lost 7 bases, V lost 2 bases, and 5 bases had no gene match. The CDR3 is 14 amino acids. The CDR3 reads CASSFGLAQNEQFF. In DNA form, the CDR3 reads TGTGCCAGCAGCTTTGGACTAGCTCAGAATGAGCAGTTCTTC.

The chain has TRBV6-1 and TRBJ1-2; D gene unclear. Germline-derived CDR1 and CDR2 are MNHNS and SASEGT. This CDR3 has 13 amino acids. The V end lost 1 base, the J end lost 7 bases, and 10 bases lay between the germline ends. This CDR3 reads CASSEEKLGGYTF. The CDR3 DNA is TGTGCCAGCAGTGAAGAGAAGTTAGGTGGCTACACCTTC.

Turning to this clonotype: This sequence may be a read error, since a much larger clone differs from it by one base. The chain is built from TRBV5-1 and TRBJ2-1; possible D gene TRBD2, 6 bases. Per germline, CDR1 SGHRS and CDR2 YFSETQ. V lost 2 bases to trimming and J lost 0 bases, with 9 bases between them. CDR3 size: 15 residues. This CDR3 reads CASSFDGSSYNEQFF. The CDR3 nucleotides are TGCGCCAGCAGCTTCGACGGGAGCTCCTACAATGAGCAGTTCTTC.

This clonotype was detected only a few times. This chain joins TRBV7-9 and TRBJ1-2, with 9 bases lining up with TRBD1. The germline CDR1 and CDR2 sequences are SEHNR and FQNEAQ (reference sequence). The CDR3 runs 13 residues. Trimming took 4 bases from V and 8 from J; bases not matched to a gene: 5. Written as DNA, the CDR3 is TGTGCCAGCAGCTGGGACAGGGCGGACGGCTACACCTTC. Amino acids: CASSWDRADGYTF.

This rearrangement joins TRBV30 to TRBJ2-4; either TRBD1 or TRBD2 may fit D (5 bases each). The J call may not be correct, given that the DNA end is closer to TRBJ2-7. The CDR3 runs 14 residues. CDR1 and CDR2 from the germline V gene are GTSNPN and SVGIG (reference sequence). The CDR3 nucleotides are TGTGCCTGGAGTGTACTCATGGGGGCCTACGAGCAGTACTTC. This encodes CAWSVLMGAYEQYF.

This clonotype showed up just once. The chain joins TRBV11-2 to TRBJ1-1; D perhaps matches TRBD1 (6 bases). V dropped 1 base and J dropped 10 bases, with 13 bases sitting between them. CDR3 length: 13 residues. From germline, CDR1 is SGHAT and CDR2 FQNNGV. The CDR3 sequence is CASSLGEGDPAFF. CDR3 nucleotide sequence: TGTGCCAGCAGCTTAGGGGAGGGGGATCCAGCTTTCTTT.

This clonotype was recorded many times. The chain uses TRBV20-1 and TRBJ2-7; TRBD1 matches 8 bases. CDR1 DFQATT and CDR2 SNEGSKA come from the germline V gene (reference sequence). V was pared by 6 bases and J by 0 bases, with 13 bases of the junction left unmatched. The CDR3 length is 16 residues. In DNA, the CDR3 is TGCAGTGCCCCCCCGCTGGGACAGGCCAGCTCCTACGAGCAGTACTTC. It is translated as CSAPPLGQASSYEQYF.

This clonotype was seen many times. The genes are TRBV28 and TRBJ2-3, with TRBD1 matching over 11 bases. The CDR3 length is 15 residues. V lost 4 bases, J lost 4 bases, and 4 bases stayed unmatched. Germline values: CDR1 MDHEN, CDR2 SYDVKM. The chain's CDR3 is CASSYGTGGADTQYF. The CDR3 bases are TGTGCCAGCAGTTATGGGACAGGGGGGGCAGATACGCAGTATTTT.

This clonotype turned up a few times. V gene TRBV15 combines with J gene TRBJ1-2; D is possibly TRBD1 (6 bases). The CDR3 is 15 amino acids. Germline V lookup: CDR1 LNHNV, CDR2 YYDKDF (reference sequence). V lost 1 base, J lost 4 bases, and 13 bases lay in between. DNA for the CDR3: TGTGCCACCAGCAGAGGAACAGGGTTCGCCTATGGCTACACCTTC. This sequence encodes CATSRGTGFAYGYTF.

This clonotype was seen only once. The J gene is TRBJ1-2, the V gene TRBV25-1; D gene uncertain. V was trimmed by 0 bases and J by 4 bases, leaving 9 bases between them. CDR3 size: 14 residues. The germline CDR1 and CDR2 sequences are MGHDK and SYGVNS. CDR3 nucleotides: TGTGCCAGCAGTGAATATGGGCAGCCCTATGGCTACACCTTC. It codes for CASSEYGQPYGYTF.

CDR3 in amino acids: CASSLTRLAGNTDTQYF. CDR3 coding DNA: TGTGCCAGCAGCTTAACTAGGCTAGCGGGAAACACAGATACGCAGTATTTT. The chain uses TRBV7-3 and TRBJ2-3; 9 bases align to TRBD2. The CDR3 spans 17 residues. Germline V gene sequence: CDR1 SGHTA, CDR2 FQGTGA. The junction had 6 bases not matched to a gene; V was cut back by 0 bases and J by 2 bases.

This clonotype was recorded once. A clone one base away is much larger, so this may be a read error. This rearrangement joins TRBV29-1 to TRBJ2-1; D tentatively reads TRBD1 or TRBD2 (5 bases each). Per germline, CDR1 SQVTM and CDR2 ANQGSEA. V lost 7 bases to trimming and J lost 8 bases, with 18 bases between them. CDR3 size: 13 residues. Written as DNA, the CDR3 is TGCAGCGCACAAGGGACGGGGCGGTATGAGCAGTTCTTC. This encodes CSAQGTGRYEQFF.

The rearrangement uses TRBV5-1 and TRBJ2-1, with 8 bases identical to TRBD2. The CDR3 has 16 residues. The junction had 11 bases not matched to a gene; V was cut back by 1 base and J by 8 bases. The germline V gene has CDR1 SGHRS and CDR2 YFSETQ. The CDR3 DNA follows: TGCGCCAGCAGCTTGCTTGCAAGCGGGGGTACTTATGAGCAGTTCTTC. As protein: CASSLLASGGTYEQFF.

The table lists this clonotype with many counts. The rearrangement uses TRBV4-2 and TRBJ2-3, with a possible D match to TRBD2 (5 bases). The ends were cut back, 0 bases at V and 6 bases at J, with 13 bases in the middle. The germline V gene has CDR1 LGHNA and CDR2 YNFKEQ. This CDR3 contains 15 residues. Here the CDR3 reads CASSQEAAVADTQYF. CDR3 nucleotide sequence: TGTGCCAGCAGCCAAGAAGCGGCCGTCGCGGATACGCAGTATTTT.

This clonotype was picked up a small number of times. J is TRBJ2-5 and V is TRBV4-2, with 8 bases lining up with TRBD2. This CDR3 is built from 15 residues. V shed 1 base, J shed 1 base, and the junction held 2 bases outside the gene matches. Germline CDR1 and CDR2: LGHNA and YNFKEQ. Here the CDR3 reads CASSQVAGLQETQYF. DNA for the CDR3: TGTGCCAGCAGCCAAGTAGCGGGGCTCCAAGAGACCCAGTACTTC.

The CDR3 is CASNGQEQFF. DNA of the CDR3: TGTGCCAGCAACGGACAAGAGCAGTTCTTC. The chain links TRBV7-9 to TRBJ2-1, with a tentative D call TRBD1 (5 bases). This CDR3 region has 10 residues. The germline V gene encodes CDR1 SEHNR and CDR2 FQNEAQ (reference sequence). V shed 7 bases and J shed 10 bases, with 8 bases lying between them.

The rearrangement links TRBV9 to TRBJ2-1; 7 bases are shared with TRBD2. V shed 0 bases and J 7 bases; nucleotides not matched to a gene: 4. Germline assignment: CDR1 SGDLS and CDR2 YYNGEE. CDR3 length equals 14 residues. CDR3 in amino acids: CASSVETSLNEQFF. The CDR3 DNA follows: TGTGCCAGCAGCGTAGAGACTAGCCTAAATGAGCAGTTCTTC.